Listed below are T cell receptor beta chains from one sample, sequenced in a study of shared clonotypes between healthy human individuals. The protocol was immunoSEQ multiplex PCR, while the TCRdb copy is restricted to in-frame clones and leaves out a portion. The sample carries 1.6 million or so clones, 96% recorded once. Sequencing was performed on naive CD4+ T cells sorted from blood. The receptors derive from a young man in good health. Both conserved end residues are part of each CDR3. D genes are given only for firm matches. Not every row has a clone size; where given, it reads once, few, many or a size class.

J gene | D gene | V gene | clone size | CDR3 DNA | CDR3 protein
TRBJ2-7 | - | TRBV5-5 | - | TGTGCCAGCAGCTTGGTGTGGGGGGTTGGGAACTCCTACGAGCAGTACTTC | CASSLVWGVGNSYEQYF
TRBJ2-5 | - | TRBV9 | - | TGTGCCAGCAGCGTAGGAGTCACTGTGGAGACCCAGTACTTC | CASSVGVTVETQYF
TRBJ2-5 | - | TRBV5-1 | - | TGCGCCAGCAGCTTGGCCAAACAACAAGAGACCCAGTACTTC | CASSLAKQQETQYF
TRBJ2-3 | - | TRBV6-4 | - | TGTGCCAGCAGTGACAAGTCTGGAGATACGCAGTATTTT | CASSDKSGDTQYF
TRBJ2-5 | - | TRBV6-1 | - | TGTGCCAGCAGTGAACTGGGGGGCAGAGGACAAGAGACCCAGTACTTC | CASSELGGRGQETQYF
TRBJ2-7 | - | TRBV15 | - | TGTGCCACCAGCAGAGATCGGGGACCTTCCTACGAGCAGTACTTC | CATSRDRGPSYEQYF
TRBJ2-7 | TRBD1 | TRBV27 | - | TGTGCCAGCAGTTCCAGGACAGGGGCCTACGAGCAGTACTTC | CASSSRTGAYEQYF
TRBJ2-5 | - | TRBV5-1 | - | TGCGCCAGCAGCTTGACCGGGGCCCAAGAGACCCAGTACTTC | CASSLTGAQETQYF
TRBJ2-1 | - | TRBV7-2 | - | TGTGCCAGCAGCTTAGGGAGCCACCCTGTGTACAATGAGCAGTTCTTC | CASSLGSHPVYNEQFF
TRBJ2-3 | TRBD1 | TRBV4-1 | once | TGCGCCAGCAGCCCAAACACCGACAGGGCTTTCACAGATACGCAGTATTTT | CASSPNTDRAFTDTQYF
TRBJ2-3 | - | TRBV29-1 | once | TGCAGCGTTGAAGGGCCAGATACGCAGTATTTT | CSVEGPDTQYF
TRBJ2-1 | TRBD2 | TRBV5-1 | - | TGCGCCAGCAGCTTGGCCGCGAGCGGGAGCTCCTACAATGAGCAGTTCTTC | CASSLAASGSSYNEQFF